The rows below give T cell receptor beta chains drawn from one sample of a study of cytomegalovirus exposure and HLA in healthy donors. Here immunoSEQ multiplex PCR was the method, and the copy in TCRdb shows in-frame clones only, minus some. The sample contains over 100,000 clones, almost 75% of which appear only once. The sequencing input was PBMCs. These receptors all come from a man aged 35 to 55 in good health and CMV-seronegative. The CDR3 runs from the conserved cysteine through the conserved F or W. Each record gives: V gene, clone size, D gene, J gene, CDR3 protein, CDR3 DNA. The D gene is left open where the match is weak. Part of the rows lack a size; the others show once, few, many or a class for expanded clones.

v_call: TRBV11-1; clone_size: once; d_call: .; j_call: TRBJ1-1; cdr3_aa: CASSPVGWGLKTEAFF; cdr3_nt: TGTGCCAGCAGCCCCGTCGGGTGGGGGCTTAAGACTGAAGCTTTCTTT
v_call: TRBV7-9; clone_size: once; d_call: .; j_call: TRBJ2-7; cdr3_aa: CASGHRVHSYEQYF; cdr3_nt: TGTGCCAGCGGCCACAGGGTCCACTCCTACGAGCAGTACTTC
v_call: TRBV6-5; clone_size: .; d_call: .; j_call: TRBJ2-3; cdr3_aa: CASSSGITDTQYF; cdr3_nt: TGTGCCAGCAGCTCCGGGATCACAGATACGCAGTATTTT
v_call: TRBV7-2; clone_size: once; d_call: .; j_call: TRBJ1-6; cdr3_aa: CASGAGRRGNSPLHF; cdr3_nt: TGTGCCAGCGGAGCGGGGAGAAGAGGGAATTCACCCCTCCACTTT
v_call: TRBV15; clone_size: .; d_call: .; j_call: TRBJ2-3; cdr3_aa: CATSRDLTRGTDTQYF; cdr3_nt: TGTGCCACCAGCAGAGATCTCACGCGGGGCACAGATACGCAGTATTTT
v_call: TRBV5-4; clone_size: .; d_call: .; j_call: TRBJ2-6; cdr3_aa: CASSSSGSTSGANVLTF; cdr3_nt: TGTGCCAGCAGCTCCTCGGGTAGTACCTCTGGGGCCAACGTCCTGACTTTC
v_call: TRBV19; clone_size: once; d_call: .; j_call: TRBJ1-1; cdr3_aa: CASSIEAPTEAFF; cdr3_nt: TGTGCCAGTAGTATAGAGGCACCCACTGAAGCTTTCTTT
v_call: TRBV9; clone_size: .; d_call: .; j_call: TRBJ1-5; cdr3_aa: CASSRDNQPQHF; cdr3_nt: TGTGCCAGCAGCCGGGACAATCAGCCCCAGCATTTT
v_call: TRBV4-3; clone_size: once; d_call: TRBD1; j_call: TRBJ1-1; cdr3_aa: CASSRLTGYGTEAFF; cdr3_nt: TGCGCCAGCAGCCGCCTGACAGGGTACGGCACTGAAGCTTTCTTT
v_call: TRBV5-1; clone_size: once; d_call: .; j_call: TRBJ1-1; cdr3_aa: CASSLDSGYSEAFF; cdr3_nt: TGCGCCAGCAGCTTGGACAGTGGGTACAGTGAAGCTTTCTTT
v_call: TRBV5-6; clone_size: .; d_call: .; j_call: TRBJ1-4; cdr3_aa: CASSFAGRDGKLFF; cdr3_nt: TGTGCCAGCAGCTTTGCAGGGAGGGATGGAAAACTGTTTTTT
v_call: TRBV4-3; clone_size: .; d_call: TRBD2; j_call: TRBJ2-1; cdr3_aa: CASSQDLGSGDIYNEQFF; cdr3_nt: TGCGCCAGCAGCCAAGATCTCGGTAGCGGGGACATCTACAATGAGCAGTTCTTC
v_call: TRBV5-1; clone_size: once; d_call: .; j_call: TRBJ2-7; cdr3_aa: CASSLVKGENEQYF; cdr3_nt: TGCGCCAGCAGCTTGGTCAAAGGGGAAAACGAGCAGTACTTC
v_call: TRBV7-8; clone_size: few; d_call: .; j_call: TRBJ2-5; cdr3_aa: CASSLMPGLNFGETQYF; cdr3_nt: TGTGCCAGCAGCTTAATGCCGGGTCTAAACTTCGGAGAGACCCAGTACTTC
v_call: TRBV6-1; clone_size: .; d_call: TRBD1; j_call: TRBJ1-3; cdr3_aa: CASSAQQGVGGNTIYF; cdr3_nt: TGTGCCAGCAGTGCCCAACAGGGGGTTGGTGGAAACACCATATATTTT
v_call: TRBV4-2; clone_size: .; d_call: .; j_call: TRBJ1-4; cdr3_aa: CASSQGTRIPNEKLFF; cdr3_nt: TGTGCCAGCAGCCAGGGGACACGGATACCTAATGAAAAACTGTTTTTT
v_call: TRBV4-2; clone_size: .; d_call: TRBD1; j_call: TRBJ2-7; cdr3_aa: CASSLDRAYEQYF; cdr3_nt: TGTGCCAGCAGCCTGGACAGGGCCTACGAGCAGTACTTC
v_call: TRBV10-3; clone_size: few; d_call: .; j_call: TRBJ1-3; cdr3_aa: CAISAIHANTIYF; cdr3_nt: TGTGCCATCAGTGCTATTCATGCAAACACCATATATTTT
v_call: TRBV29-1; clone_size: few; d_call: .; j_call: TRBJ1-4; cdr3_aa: CSVDEGGGLFF; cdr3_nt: TGCAGCGTTGATGAGGGCGGGGGACTGTTTTTT
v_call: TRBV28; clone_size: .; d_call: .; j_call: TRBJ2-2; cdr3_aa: CARGGAANTGELFF; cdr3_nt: TGTGCCAGGGGAGGAGCGGCGAACACCGGGGAGCTGTTTTTT
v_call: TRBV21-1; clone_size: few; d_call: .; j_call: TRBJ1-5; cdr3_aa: CASSKVRGTDQPQHF; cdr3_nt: TGTGCCAGCAGCAAAGTACGAGGAACGGATCAGCCCCAGCATTTT
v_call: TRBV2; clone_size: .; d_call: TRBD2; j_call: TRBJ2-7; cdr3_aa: CASSDHKALTSGESTYEQYF; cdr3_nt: TGTGCCAGCAGTGACCACAAAGCCCTGACTAGCGGGGAAAGCACCTACGAGCAGTACTTC
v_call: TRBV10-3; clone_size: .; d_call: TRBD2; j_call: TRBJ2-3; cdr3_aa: CAISDSGGPGTQYF; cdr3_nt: TGTGCCATCAGTGATAGCGGGGGGCCAGGTACGCAGTATTTT
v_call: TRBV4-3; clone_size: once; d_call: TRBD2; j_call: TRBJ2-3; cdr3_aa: CASSAQDSGGPLDTQYF; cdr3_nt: TGCGCCAGCAGCGCCCAAGATTCGGGGGGGCCTCTAGATACGCAGTATTTT
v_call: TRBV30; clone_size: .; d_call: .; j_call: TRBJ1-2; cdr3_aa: CAWSAGSYGYTF; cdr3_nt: TGTGCCTGGTCTGCGGGTAGCTATGGCTACACCTTC
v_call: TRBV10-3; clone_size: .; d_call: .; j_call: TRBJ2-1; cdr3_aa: CAISPPRAGMDYNEQFF; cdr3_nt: TGTGCCATCAGTCCCCCTCGGGCAGGGATGGACTACAATGAGCAGTTCTTC